Listed below are T cell receptor beta chains from one sample, sequenced in a study of somatic mutations in cytotoxic T cells in rheumatoid arthritis. Some clones are missing from TCRdb's copy, which holds only in-frame ones; the method was immunoSEQ multiplex PCR. The top ten hold more than 7% of the sample, which has 20,000 or so clones, roughly four fifths seen once. The sample comprised CD8+ T cells sorted from blood. The receptors here all came from an adult with rheumatoid arthritis. Each CDR3 is given with its conserved first and last residue. D genes are given only for firm matches. Size is omitted from some rows. Given values are once, few, many or a class for expanded clones.

clone_size: .
d_call: .
v_call: TRBV9
j_call: TRBJ2-3
cdr3_aa: CASSVVGAGADTQYF
cdr3_nt: TGTGCCAGCAGCGTAGTGGGGGCCGGTGCAGATACGCAGTATTTT

clone_size: .
d_call: .
v_call: TRBV19
j_call: TRBJ2-7
cdr3_aa: CASSIRMSLQPYEQYF
cdr3_nt: TGTGCCAGTAGTATAAGGATGTCCCTCCAACCCTACGAGCAGTACTTC

clone_size: once
d_call: TRBD2
v_call: TRBV11-2
j_call: TRBJ2-7
cdr3_aa: CASTEASGRAYEQYF
cdr3_nt: TGTGCCAGTACCGAGGCTAGCGGGAGAGCCTACGAGCAGTACTTC

clone_size: .
d_call: TRBD2
v_call: TRBV27
j_call: TRBJ2-1
cdr3_aa: CASTPTGASGRYNEQFF
cdr3_nt: TGTGCCAGCACCCCCACGGGGGCTAGCGGGAGGTACAATGAGCAGTTCTTC

clone_size: .
d_call: .
v_call: TRBV28
j_call: TRBJ1-1
cdr3_aa: CASSFPDRINTEAFF
cdr3_nt: TGTGCCAGCAGTTTCCCGGACAGAATAAACACTGAAGCTTTCTTT

clone_size: once
d_call: .
v_call: TRBV2
j_call: TRBJ2-1
cdr3_aa: CASSEIPYNEQFF
cdr3_nt: TGTGCCAGCAGTGAAATCCCCTACAATGAGCAGTTCTTC

clone_size: .
d_call: .
v_call: TRBV7-9
j_call: TRBJ2-1
cdr3_aa: CASSSRPGEQFF
cdr3_nt: TGTGCCAGCAGCTCCCGCCCGGGGGAGCAGTTCTTC

clone_size: .
d_call: .
v_call: TRBV28
j_call: TRBJ1-4
cdr3_aa: CASSATDLEEKLFF
cdr3_nt: TGTGCCAGCAGTGCGACGGATCTCGAAGAAAAACTGTTTTTT

clone_size: .
d_call: .
v_call: TRBV7-9
j_call: TRBJ1-5
cdr3_aa: CASSPGGPQPQHF
cdr3_nt: TGTGCCAGCAGCCCTGGGGGGCCCCAGCCCCAGCATTTT

clone_size: .
d_call: .
v_call: TRBV21-1
j_call: TRBJ2-6
cdr3_aa: CASSKEGRGGGSGANVLTF
cdr3_nt: TGTGCCAGCAGCAAAGAGGGACGAGGAGGAGGCTCTGGGGCCAACGTCCTGACTTTC

clone_size: few
d_call: TRBD2
v_call: TRBV4-2
j_call: TRBJ2-7
cdr3_aa: CATSGASYEQYF
cdr3_nt: TGTGCCACTAGCGGGGCTTCCTACGAGCAGTACTTC

clone_size: .
d_call: .
v_call: TRBV27
j_call: TRBJ2-1
cdr3_aa: CASSLSTSYNEQFF
cdr3_nt: TGTGCCAGCAGTTTGTCTACCTCCTACAATGAGCAGTTCTTC

clone_size: .
d_call: .
v_call: TRBV29-1
j_call: TRBJ2-1
cdr3_aa: CSVEQAYNEQFF
cdr3_nt: TGCAGCGTTGAACAGGCTTACAATGAGCAGTTCTTC

clone_size: .
d_call: .
v_call: TRBV4-1
j_call: TRBJ1-3
cdr3_aa: CASRQGNTIYF
cdr3_nt: TGCGCCAGCAGACAGGGAAACACCATATATTTT

clone_size: .
d_call: .
v_call: TRBV6-5
j_call: TRBJ2-5
cdr3_aa: CASKVGGQETQYF
cdr3_nt: TGTGCCTCCAAAGTCGGGGGCCAAGAGACCCAGTACTTC

clone_size: .
d_call: TRBD2
v_call: TRBV9
j_call: TRBJ2-1
cdr3_aa: CASSVAGTSGILNEQFF
cdr3_nt: TGTGCCAGCAGCGTAGCTGGGACTAGCGGAATTCTCAATGAGCAGTTCTTC

clone_size: .
d_call: .
v_call: TRBV7-7
j_call: TRBJ2-7
cdr3_aa: CASSLGRDYEQYF
cdr3_nt: TGTGCCAGCAGCTTAGGCAGGGACTACGAGCAGTACTTC